These 10 T cell receptor beta chains originate from one sample sequenced in a study of OX40 agonist ivuxolimab in advanced cancers. The method was immunoSEQ multiplex PCR; TCRdb's version includes in-frame clones alone and lacks a portion of them. This sample has under 45,000 clones, with around four fifths found just once. Sample: CD4+ or CD8+ T cells sorted from blood, taken in a trial of the OX40 agonist ivuxolimab. Every receptor here comes from an adult with an advanced solid tumor such as melanoma, head and neck, liver or kidney cancer.

This clone was observed a handful of times. The J gene is TRBJ1-2, the V gene TRBV6-6; 8 bases align to TRBD1. This CDR3 is 12 amino acids long. V gave up 8 bases and J gave up 6 bases; unmatched junction bases: 5. Germline lookup yields CDR1 MNHNY and CDR2 SVGAGI (reference sequence). The CDR3 DNA follows: TGTGCCAGCCAGACAGGGGTGGATGGCTACACCTTC. Protein sequence: CASQTGVDGYTF.

This clone was found once. The chain combines TRBV7-9 with TRBJ2-2; TRBD1 might be the D (6 bases). CDR1 SEHNR and CDR2 FQNEAQ come from the germline V gene (reference sequence). With 5 bases removed from V and 1 base from J, the gap between germline ends came to 14 bases. This CDR3 has 16 residues. The CDR3 protein is CASSLPMGQNTGELFF. CDR3 DNA sequence: TGTGCCAGCAGCCTCCCCATGGGACAGAACACCGGGGAGCTGTTTTTT.

This clone was found a few times. The J gene is TRBJ1-1, the V gene TRBV6-1; D is unclear. This CDR3 spans 14 amino acids. From germline, CDR1 is MNHNS and CDR2 SASEGT. V lost 2 bases, J lost 6 bases, and 13 bases lay in between. CDR3: CASSETRNGAEAFF. The CDR3 coding sequence is TGTGCCAGCAGTGAAACCCGTAACGGGGCTGAAGCTTTCTTT.

The rearrangement joins TRBV6-1 to TRBJ2-7; a possible D gene is TRBD1 (6 bases). This CDR3 spans 14 amino acids. In germline, CDR1 is MNHNS, CDR2 SASEGT. Trimming shortened V by 3 bases and J by 2 bases, and 11 bases separated the two germline ends. The CDR3 DNA reads as TGTGCCAGCAGTGATCGACAGGAGGCCTACGAGCAGTACTTC. It is translated as CASSDRQEAYEQYF.

This clone appeared once. V usage is TRBV11-2 and J usage is TRBJ2-1, with D hard to call. Germline CDR1 is SGHAT and CDR2 is FQNNGV. This CDR3 contains 13 residues. V was shortened by 5 bases and J by 2 bases, with 7 bases between the two germline ends. CDR3 sequence: CASSVQTYNEQFF. In DNA, the CDR3 is TGTGCCAGCAGCGTACAGACCTACAATGAGCAGTTCTTC.

This chain connects TRBV2 to TRBJ2-1; D may be TRBD1 (6 bases). The CDR3 extends over 13 amino acids. Per the germline V gene, CDR1 is SNHLY and CDR2 is FYNNEI. V was pared by 6 bases and J by 9 bases, with 15 bases between. The CDR3 region is CASRGAKGSEQFF. CDR3 coding DNA: TGTGCCAGCAGGGGGGCTAAGGGCAGTGAGCAGTTCTTC. The full variable domain, in which reference TRBV2 and TRBJ2-1 provide the parts outside the CDR3, is EPEVTQTPSHQVTQMGQEVILRCVPISNHLYFYWYRQILGQKVEFLVSFYNNEISEKSEIFDDQFSVERPDGSNFTLKIRSTKLEDSAMYFCASRGAKGSEQFFGPGTRLTVL.

As DNA, the CDR3 is TGTGCCAGCAGCTTAGGAACAGACAGGGCCACAGATACGCAGTATTTT. Encoded protein: CASSLGTDRATDTQYF. This chain joins TRBV11-2 and TRBJ2-3; TRBD1 matches 7 bases. With 1 base clipped from V and 2 bases from J, the junction kept 6 bases outside the gene matches. The length of the CDR3 is 16 residues. In germline, CDR1 is SGHAT, CDR2 FQNNGV.

J is TRBJ2-3 and V is TRBV2, with 7 nucleotides matching TRBD2. The V and J ends lost 8 bases and 5 bases, in that order; junction bases with no gene match: 7. The length of the CDR3 is 13 residues. CDR1 and CDR2 from the germline V gene are SNHLY and FYNNEI. For the CDR3, the DNA is TGTGCCAGCGGGGGGGACCGGAGAGATACGCAGTATTTT. As protein: CASGGDRRDTQYF.

The chain has TRBV2 and TRBJ2-7; 10 nucleotides match TRBD1. The CDR3 is 14 amino acids. CDR1 is SNHLY, CDR2 FYNNEI, per germline. J lost 3 bases, V lost 6 bases, and 5 bases had no gene match. CDR3 coding DNA: TGTGCCAGCAGGAGCCGGGACAGGGGCTACGAGCAGTACTTC. Translated, it gives CASRSRDRGYEQYF.

The V gene is TRBV19, the J gene TRBJ2-1, with TRBD2 matching 11 bases. The CDR3 consists of 16 residues. CDR1 is LNHDA and CDR2 is SQIVND in the germline V gene (reference sequence). V trimming: 5 bases; J trimming: 9 bases; junction bases outside the gene matches: 12. The CDR3 DNA reads as TGTGCCAGTAGTGGACGATTAGCGGGAGGGCCTGGTGAGCAGTTCTTC. The encoded protein is CASSGRLAGGPGEQFF.